The rows below give T cell receptor beta chains drawn from one sample of a study of T cells in Graves' hyperthyroidism and ophthalmopathy. One entry per CDR3 protein, called by TCRdb with MiXCR from the multiplex PCR reads. Among approximately 700,000 distinct CDR3 sequences listed, 16% were seen once. The sequenced sample was blood. The receptors were gathered from a man between 18 and 29 years old with Graves' hyperthyroidism. CDR3s include the opening cysteine and the closing phenylalanine or tryptophan. A D gene is named only where the DNA matches it firmly. Clone size is given for some rows only: seen once, a few or many times, or a class if the clone is expanded.

clone_size	v_call	d_call	j_call	cdr3_nt	cdr3_aa
many	TRBV5-8	TRBD2	TRBJ2-1	TGTGCCAGCAGCTCGGGACTAGCGGGACCTCACAATGAGCAGTTCTTC	CASSSGLAGPHNEQFF
many	TRBV11-3	TRBD1	TRBJ2-7	TGTGCCAGCAGCTTAGATTTCCTCTGGACAGGGAACGACTCCTACGAGCAGTACTTC	CASSLDFLWTGNDSYEQYF
few	TRBV28	TRBD1	TRBJ1-1	TGTGCCAGCAGGGTGGGAGGGGGCGTCCCCACTGAAGCTTTCTTT	CASRVGGGVPTEAFF
few	TRBV7-9	TRBD2	TRBJ2-3	TGTGCCAGCAGCCCTAGCGGAGCTAGCACAGATACGCAGTATTTT	CASSPSGASTDTQYF
few	TRBV20-1	-	TRBJ2-7	TGCAGTGCCACGAGTGGGGTTAGCGCCTACGAGCAGTACTTC	CSATSGVSAYEQYF
many	TRBV12-3/TRBV12-4	TRBD2	TRBJ2-7	TGTGCCAGCAGTTTGGGGACTATGCAAGAGCAGTACTTC	CASSLGTMQEQYF
-	TRBV9	TRBD1	TRBJ2-7	TGTGCCAGCAGCGCGGGGGGACAGGGCTCCTACGAGCAGTACTTC	CASSAGGQGSYEQYF
-	TRBV20-1	TRBD2	TRBJ2-7	TGCAGTGCTTCGGTAGCGGGATCCGACGAGCAGTACTTC	CSASVAGSDEQYF
-	TRBV7-2	-	TRBJ2-1	TGTGCCAGCAGCTTAGATAGGGGCAGCAAGAGCTCCTACAATGAGCAGTTCTTC	CASSLDRGSKSSYNEQFF
-	TRBV19	-	TRBJ2-2	TGTGCCAGTAGTATTCTTGGGAACACCGGGGAGCTGTTTTTT	CASSILGNTGELFF
few	TRBV13	TRBD2	TRBJ2-1	TGTGCCAGCAGCACAATTAGCGGGAGGTCCTACAATGAGCAGTTCTTC	CASSTISGRSYNEQFF
many	TRBV18	TRBD2	TRBJ2-1	TGTGCCAGCTCACCGAGCGGGAGCTCCTACAATGAGCAGTTCTTC	CASSPSGSSYNEQFF
-	TRBV10-3	TRBD1	TRBJ2-7	TGTGCCATCAGCCCGGGACAGGGGGACGAGCAGTACTTC	CAISPGQGDEQYF
many	TRBV28	-	TRBJ1-1	TGTGCCAGCAGTCGCCCGGGGGGTGCTTTCTTT	CASSRPGGAFF
-	TRBV5-5	-	TRBJ1-6	TGTGCCAGCAGCTTGGGACAGGCGGGCTCCTATAATTCACCCCTCCACTTT	CASSLGQAGSYNSPLHF
few	TRBV28	-	TRBJ2-7	TGTGCCATCGCCCCCACGGAATCGGCCCACGAGCAGTACTTC	CAIAPTESAHEQYF
many	TRBV20-1	-	TRBJ2-3	TGCAGTGCTAGAGATCTTAGGCTAGCCGGAGGGACAGATACGCAGTATTTT	CSARDLRLAGGTDTQYF
-	TRBV10-3	-	TRBJ1-1	TGTGCCATCAGCCCGACGACAAGTGAAGCTTTCTTT	CAISPTTSEAFF
-	TRBV27	-	TRBJ2-5	TGTGCCAGCAGTTCCGTAGTAGTGGGAGTCGAGACCCAGTACTTC	CASSSVVVGVETQYF
-	TRBV6-1	-	TRBJ1-1	TGTGCCAGCAGAGACGGGGGAACTGCAGCTTTCTTT	CASRDGGTAAFF
few	TRBV12-3/TRBV12-4	TRBD1	TRBJ1-5	TGTGCCAGCACCACCCAGGGGGTTCGGCAGCCCCAGCATTTT	CASTTQGVRQPQHF
many	TRBV2	TRBD1	TRBJ1-1	TGTGCCAGCAGCCCAGGGACAGGGGCTTTCTTT	CASSPGTGAFF
many	TRBV7-3	TRBD1	TRBJ2-1	TGTGCCAGCAGCCCGGGACAGGCGTTATACAATGAGCAGTTCTTC	CASSPGQALYNEQFF
many	TRBV6-2/TRBV6-3	-	TRBJ1-2	TGTGCCAGCAGTTACGAAGGTACCAGAGAGAAGGGCTACACCTTC	CASSYEGTREKGYTF
many	TRBV27	-	TRBJ2-1	TGTGCCAGCAGTCCCCGTGTAGCGGCTTCCTACAATGAGCAGTTCTTC	CASSPRVAASYNEQFF
many	TRBV28	-	TRBJ2-7	TGTGCCAGCAGTTTATTGGCCTACTACGAGCAGCACTTC	CASSLLAYYEQHF
few	TRBV4-2	-	TRBJ2-3	TGTGCCAGCAGCGCTGCCTGGAGGGAACAGGGCGCAGATACGCAGTATTTT	CASSAAWREQGADTQYF
many	TRBV11-2	-	TRBJ1-1	TGTGCCAGCAGCTTAGGTATATCTGAAGCTTTCTTT	CASSLGISEAFF
many	TRBV20-1	TRBD2	TRBJ2-7	TGCAGTGCTAGTCCGAGGTTAGCGGGAGGGCCCGTCGAGCAGTACTTC	CSASPRLAGGPVEQYF
-	TRBV14	-	TRBJ2-3	TGTGCCAGCAGCCGACAGCCCCGCACAGATACGCAGTATTTT	CASSRQPRTDTQYF
few	TRBV2	-	TRBJ1-4	TGTGCCAGCAGTGAATCAGGGGTTAATGAAAAACTGTTTTTT	CASSESGVNEKLFF
-	TRBV28	-	TRBJ1-2	TGTGCCAGCAGTTTACAGCTATTACAGGGCTACACCTTC	CASSLQLLQGYTF
-	TRBV12-3/TRBV12-4	-	TRBJ1-6	TGTGCCAGCAGTTCGGCCAGATGGGCCCCCCTCCACTTT	CASSSARWAPLHF
-	TRBV7-3	TRBD1	TRBJ2-3	TGTGCCAGCAGCCGCAGGGGGTCCCGCACAGATACGCAGTATTTT	CASSRRGSRTDTQYF
many	TRBV12-3/TRBV12-4	-	TRBJ1-2	TGTGCCAGCAGCCACAGGACAGAGACTGGCTACACCTTC	CASSHRTETGYTF
few	TRBV6-1	TRBD1	TRBJ2-2	TGTGCCAGCAGTGGGGGACAGGGGAGATATAACACCGGGGAGCTGTTTTTT	CASSGGQGRYNTGELFF
few	TRBV29-1	-	TRBJ2-7	TGCAGCGTTTGGGACGGTGACTCCTACGAGCAGTACTTC	CSVWDGDSYEQYF
-	TRBV20-1	-	TRBJ2-2	TGCAGTGCTAGTGATCTAACGGGGGGCACCGCCACCGGGGAGCTGTTTTTT	CSASDLTGGTATGELFF
-	TRBV10-3	TRBD2	TRBJ2-1	TGTGCCATCAGTGTAGCGGGAGGGTACAATGAGCAGTTCTTC	CAISVAGGYNEQFF
-	TRBV12-3/TRBV12-4	-	TRBJ1-3	TGTGCCAGCAGCCCTTTCTCTGGAAACACCATATATTTT	CASSPFSGNTIYF
few	TRBV28	-	TRBJ1-5	TGTGCCAGCACCCACAATCAGCCCCAGCATTTT	CASTHNQPQHF
-	TRBV5-8	-	TRBJ1-1	TGTGCCAGCAGCGTCTACATGAACACTGAAGCTTTCTTT	CASSVYMNTEAFF
many	TRBV28	-	TRBJ2-7	TGTGCCAGCAGTTTTGCAAACTCCTACGAGCAGTACTTC	CASSFANSYEQYF
many	TRBV18	TRBD2	TRBJ2-3	TGTGCCAGCTCACCACCACTAGCGGAGTTAACAGATACGCAGTATTTT	CASSPPLAELTDTQYF
-	TRBV11-2	TRBD2	TRBJ2-1	TGTGCCAGCAGCTTGGGGGGGGGGAGAGTTAACTCTGAGCAGTTCTTC	CASSLGGGRVNSEQFF
many	TRBV30	-	TRBJ1-4	TGTGCCTGGACGACAGCGAACAATGAAAAACTGTTTTTT	CAWTTANNEKLFF
few	TRBV9	TRBD1	TRBJ2-2	TGTGCCAGCAGAAGGACAGGGGACACCGGGGAGCTGTTTTTT	CASRRTGDTGELFF
-	TRBV30	TRBD2	TRBJ2-1	TGTGCCTGGAACCTACTAGCGGGAGAGGGTGAGCAGTTCTTC	CAWNLLAGEGEQFF
-	TRBV3-1	-	TRBJ2-1	TGTGCCAGCAGCCAAGATCCTGCGGGATGGAGGAATGAGCAGCTCTTC	CASSQDPAGWRNEQLF
many	TRBV7-2	-	TRBJ2-7	TGTGCCAGCAGCCGGGACAACACCTACGAGCAGTACTTC	CASSRDNTYEQYF